Following are 8 T cell receptor beta chains from one sample sequenced in a study of T-cell memory formation after mild COVID-19 (dated by TCRdb to the early 2020s). Libraries were made using 5' RACE. These reads were obtained on an Illumina NovaSeq 6000. In TCRdb, the public reads were trimmed at Q25 with fastp and aligned with MiXCR, with productive beta chains retained. Identical CDR3 proteins give one entry, which carries the most common genes and DNA. The sample table shows under 90,000 distinct CDR3 sequences, and about 15% are seen once. The leading ten clones occupy 25% to 35% of the sample. Sequencing input: PBMCs or a T cell subset sorted from them (not recorded which). These TCRs come from an adult woman who had mild COVID-19 (a few samples of this study predate the infection). The sample titles of this study are shuffled in the database, so cell type and time point are left out; the donor was told from shared clones.

A few counts support this clonotype. The chain links TRBV6-2 or TRBV6-3 to TRBJ2-2; no clear D gene. This CDR3 spans 18 amino acids. The germline V gene has CDR1 MNHEY and CDR2 SVGEGT. V was shortened by 2 bases and J by 0 bases, with 16 bases between the two germline ends. The CDR3 DNA sequence: TGTGCCAGCAGTTACCCTTGGCTTTCCCGGGCGAACACCGGGGAGCTGTTTTTT. It codes for CASSYPWLSRANTGELFF.

This clonotype appeared a few times. The genes are TRBV15 and TRBJ1-2, with 7 bases fitting TRBD1. CDR3 size: 17 residues. The V and J ends lost 0 bases and 4 bases, in that order; junction bases with no gene match: 11. The germline gives CDR1 LNHNV, CDR2 YYDKDF (reference sequence). CDR3 loop: CATSRDQGGGGFYGYTF. CDR3 bases: TGTGCCACCAGCAGAGATCAGGGGGGCGGAGGGTTCTATGGCTACACCTTC.

The chain's CDR3 is CSVEGSGMTDTQYF. In DNA form, the CDR3 reads TGCAGCGTTGAAGGTAGCGGGATGACAGATACGCAGTATTTT. The chain joins TRBV29-1 to TRBJ2-3, with 8 bases identical to TRBD2. This CDR3 spans 14 amino acids. Germline CDR1 reads SQVTM; CDR2 reads ANQGSEA. The J segment lost 3 bases and the V segment lost 1 base, leaving 3 bases of the junction unmatched.

The chain links TRBV7-9 to TRBJ1-2, with D possibly being TRBD1 (5 bases). This CDR3 has 16 amino acids. V was shortened by 6 bases and J by 7 bases, with 24 bases between the two germline ends. From germline, CDR1 is SEHNR and CDR2 FQNEAQ (reference sequence). The DNA for the CDR3 is TGTGCCAGCAGTACTCCCTCCGGGACGGACTATACTGGCTACACCTTC. It is translated as CASSTPSGTDYTGYTF.

This clonotype was detected a few times. The chain has TRBV12-3 or TRBV12-4 and TRBJ1-1; D call uncertain. With 5 bases removed from V and 2 bases from J, the gap between germline ends came to 12 bases. This CDR3 has 14 residues. The CDR3 bases are TGTGCCAGCAGTCCGGTCGCGGGTAACACTGAAGCTTTCTTT. It encodes CASSPVAGNTEAFF.

In its sample, this clonotype was seen a few times. The rearrangement uses TRBV5-1 and TRBJ2-6, with D uncertain. The CDR3 is 19 amino acids. V shed 0 bases and J shed 0 bases, with 16 bases lying between them. Germline V lookup: CDR1 SGHRS, CDR2 YFSETQ. CDR3 loop: CASSLGPQISNSGANVLTF. The CDR3 DNA reads as TGCGCCAGCAGCTTGGGCCCACAGATCTCTAACTCTGGGGCCAACGTCCTGACTTTC.

The chain carries TRBV4-2 and TRBJ2-3, with 13 nucleotides matching TRBD2. The CDR3 spans 18 residues. The V segment lost 4 bases and the J segment 2 bases; nucleotides outside the gene matches: 9. CDR1 is LGHNA and CDR2 is YNFKEQ in the germline V gene. The CDR3 DNA follows: TGTGCCAGCAGCCCACTAGCGGGAGGGTTTACGGACACAGATACGCAGTATTTT. Its protein is CASSPLAGGFTDTDTQYF.

The table lists this clonotype with a few counts. CDR3: CATSRTSGDTQYF. In DNA, the CDR3 is TGTGCCACCAGCAGGACTAGCGGAGATACGCAGTATTTT. The chain is built from TRBV15 and TRBJ2-3, with 9 bases matching TRBD2. Looked up from germline, CDR1 is LNHNV and CDR2 is YYDKDF (reference sequence). This CDR3 region has 13 residues. The V gene end was trimmed by 3 bases and the J gene end by 5 bases; junction bases not matched to a gene: 0.